The 17 T cell receptor beta chains reported below all come from one sample, sequenced in a study of T cells in Graves' hyperthyroidism and ophthalmopathy. What was amplified from RNA transcripts were TCR beta CDR3 regions. The HTBI primer set drove a first-round RT-PCR of the TCR CDR3. TCRdb reprocessed the multiplex PCR reads via MiXCR and lists one record per CDR3 protein. This sample yields 300,000 to 450,000 distinct CDR3 sequences, of which about 13% are seen a single time; around a tenth belongs to the top ten. Input material: blood. Receptor source: a woman under 30 with Graves' hyperthyroidism.

The table lists this clonotype with many counts. The rearrangement links TRBV2 to TRBJ2-1, with D maybe TRBD2 (6 bases). V was trimmed by 7 bases and J by 3 bases, leaving 16 bases between them. Germline V lookup: CDR1 SNHLY, CDR2 FYNNEI. This CDR3 spans 15 amino acids. The CDR3 DNA is TGTGCCAGCAAAAGTTTAGCGGATCACTACAATGAGCAGTTCTTC. It translates to CASKSLADHYNEQFF.

The chain links TRBV15 to TRBJ1-2, with 8 bases matching TRBD1. The J segment lost 5 bases and the V segment lost 3 bases, leaving 8 bases of the junction unmatched. The length of the CDR3 is 15 residues. Germline assignment: CDR1 LNHNV and CDR2 YYDKDF (reference sequence). CDR3 residues: CATSRNTGGRYGYTF. CDR3 nucleotides: TGTGCCACCAGCAGGAATACAGGGGGTCGTTATGGCTACACCTTC.

This clonotype appeared many times. The chain uses TRBV11-2 and TRBJ2-1; 9 nucleotides match TRBD2. The junction had 8 bases not matched to a gene; V was cut back by 3 bases and J by 8 bases. The CDR3 is 15 amino acids. Per germline, CDR1 SGHAT and CDR2 FQNNGV. CDR3 sequence (DNA): TGTGCCAGCAGCTTGGTTGGCGGGGGGGTTTATGAGCAGTTCTTC. Its protein is CASSLVGGGVYEQFF.

This clonotype was found a few times. The chain employs TRBV20-1 and TRBJ2-5; TRBD2 matches at 10 bases. The CDR3 is 14 residues long. Germline V gene lookup returns CDR1 DFQATT and CDR2 SNEGSKA (reference sequence). Trimming took 6 bases from V and 1 from J; bases not matched to a gene: 5. The CDR3, as DNA: TGCAGTGCCACTAGCGGGGACCTCCAAGAGACCCAGTACTTC. Protein: CSATSGDLQETQYF.

This clonotype was counted many times. The chain recombines TRBV11-3 with TRBJ1-1, with D unclear. The V and J ends lost 3 bases and 1 base respectively, with 6 bases between them. The CDR3 is 13 amino acids. CDR1 is SGHNT and CDR2 is YENEEA in the germline V gene. The CDR3: CASSFESNTEAFF. The DNA of the CDR3 is TGTGCCAGCAGCTTCGAGTCGAACACTGAAGCTTTCTTT.

Many counts were recorded for this clonotype. The chain joins TRBV7-9 to TRBJ2-7; D not certain. The CDR3 totals 14 residues. The V gene lost 5 bases and the J gene lost 6 bases, with 17 bases spanning the gap. Per germline, CDR1 SEHNR and CDR2 FQNEAQ (reference sequence). The CDR3 coding sequence is TGTGCCAGCAGCCTATCCGGGCCCCCATCCGAGCAGTACTTC. This codes for CASSLSGPPSEQYF. The variable domain in full, completed from reference TRBV7-9 and TRBJ2-7, reads DTGVSQNPRHKITKRGQNVTFRCDPISEHNRLYWYRQTLGQGPEFLTYFQNEAQLEKSRLLSDRFSAERPKGSFSTLEIQRTEQGDSAMYLCASSLSGPPSEQYFGPGTRLTVT.

Comments on this clonotype: With a much larger clone just one base away, this may be a read error. Given the absence of the conserved phenylalanine or tryptophan at the CDR3 end, a read error is likely. The V call is TRBV20-1, the J call TRBJ2-1; 9 bases are shared with TRBD1. The CDR3 consists of 14 residues. With V trimmed by 6 bases and J by 7 bases, 10 bases remained unmatched. Germline CDR1 reads DFQATT; CDR2 reads SNEGSKA (reference sequence). The CDR3 DNA is TGCAGTGCCCCCATCTGGACAGGGGCAAATGAGCAGTTCTCC. Its translation is CSAPIWTGANEQFS.

In this sample, this clonotype turned up many times. V gene TRBV28 combines with J gene TRBJ2-4; D ambiguous. V was clipped by 8 bases and J by 0 bases, with 8 bases between them. CDR3 length equals 13 residues. CDR1 and CDR2 from the germline V gene are MDHEN and SYDVKM. The DNA of the CDR3 is TGTGCCAGCCGTGCAATAGCCAAAAACATTCAGTACTTC. This sequence encodes CASRAIAKNIQYF.

This clonotype was observed many times. J is TRBJ2-3 and V is TRBV27, with a weak D call TRBD2 (6 bases). The V gene lost 4 bases and the J gene lost 1 base, with 15 bases spanning the gap. Germline CDR1 MNHEY, CDR2 SMNVEV (reference sequence). This CDR3 comprises 16 residues. This chain's CDR3 is CASSSTLAVGTDTQYF. In DNA, the CDR3 is TGTGCCAGCAGTTCTACCTTAGCGGTGGGCACAGATACGCAGTATTTT.

The chain carries TRBV6-1 and TRBJ2-1; 7 bases map to TRBD1. The CDR3 extends over 15 amino acids. CDR1 and CDR2 from the germline V gene are MNHNS and SASEGT. With 6 bases clipped from V and 10 bases from J, the junction kept 15 bases outside the gene matches. CDR3 sequence (DNA): TGTGCCAGCAGCAAAGACCAGCGAGGGGGCAACGAGCAGTTCTTC. Protein sequence: CASSKDQRGGNEQFF.

This clonotype was detected many times. The rearrangement links TRBV20-1 to TRBJ2-3; D remains unclear. The CDR3 has 12 amino acids. Germline loops: CDR1 DFQATT, CDR2 SNEGSKA (reference sequence). Trimming took off 3 bases at V and 5 bases at J, with 9 bases between the two ends. CDR3 amino acids: CSASPRLDTQYF. CDR3 DNA sequence: TGCAGTGCTAGTCCGCGGTTAGATACGCAGTATTTT.

This clonotype was seen many times. The rearrangement joins TRBV20-1 to TRBJ2-3, with 9 bases lining up with TRBD2. This CDR3 spans 14 amino acids. Trimming took 5 bases from V and 4 from J; bases not matched to a gene: 7. Germline V CDR1 and CDR2: DFQATT, SNEGSKA (reference sequence). This chain's CDR3 is CSAPAGGVSDTQYF. In DNA, the CDR3 is TGCAGTGCTCCCGCGGGGGGGGTGTCAGATACGCAGTATTTT.

This clonotype was seen at least ten times. The gene calls are TRBV18 and TRBJ1-1; no reliable D call. The CDR3 loop spans 16 amino acids. Germline CDR1 and CDR2: KGHSH and LQKENI. Trimming pared 3 bases from V and 3 bases from J, leaving 17 bases between. The CDR3 region has the DNA TGTGCCAGCTCACCCACGACGGATTCCGGGCACACTGAAGCTTTCTTT. Encoded protein: CASSPTTDSGHTEAFF.

This clonotype came up many times. This chain links TRBV2 with TRBJ1-1; no firm D call. CDR1 and CDR2 from the germline V gene are SNHLY and FYNNEI. This CDR3 has 14 residues. The V and J ends lost 6 bases and 4 bases respectively, with 15 bases between them. CDR3 DNA sequence: TGTGCCAGCAGACCCACGGATAAGGGCACTGAAGCTTTCTTT. This codes for CASRPTDKGTEAFF.

This clonotype was detected a few times. V gene TRBV9 combines with J gene TRBJ1-2, with 10 positions matching TRBD1. Germline V gene data show CDR1 as SGDLS and CDR2 as YYNGEE. The V and J ends lost 3 bases and 3 bases, in that order; junction bases with no gene match: 5. The CDR3 is 15 amino acids. CDR3 region: CASSAPGQGDYGYTF. CDR3 coding DNA: TGTGCCAGCAGCGCCCCCGGACAGGGGGACTATGGCTACACCTTC.

This clonotype was counted ten times or more. The chain combines TRBV3-1 with TRBJ2-1, with 7 bases fitting TRBD2. J gave up 10 bases and V 1 base, and 13 bases lay outside the gene matches. Germline values: CDR1 LGHDT, CDR2 YNNKEL (reference sequence). There are 16 residues in the CDR3. CDR3 sequence: CASSQGDLGTKQEQFF. The CDR3 nucleotides read TGTGCCAGCAGCCAAGGCGATTTGGGGACTAAACAGGAGCAGTTCTTC.

Points on this clonotype: A much bigger clone sits one base away, suggesting this may be a read error. The chain joins TRBV7-2 to TRBJ1-5; possibly TRBD1 for D (6 bases). The CDR3 is 15 amino acids. Germline V gives CDR1 SGHTA, CDR2 FQGNSA. DNA for the CDR3: TGTGCCTGCAGCTTAGCCCCAGGGGAGGGTCAGCCCCAGCATTTT. It encodes CACSLAPGEGQPQHF.